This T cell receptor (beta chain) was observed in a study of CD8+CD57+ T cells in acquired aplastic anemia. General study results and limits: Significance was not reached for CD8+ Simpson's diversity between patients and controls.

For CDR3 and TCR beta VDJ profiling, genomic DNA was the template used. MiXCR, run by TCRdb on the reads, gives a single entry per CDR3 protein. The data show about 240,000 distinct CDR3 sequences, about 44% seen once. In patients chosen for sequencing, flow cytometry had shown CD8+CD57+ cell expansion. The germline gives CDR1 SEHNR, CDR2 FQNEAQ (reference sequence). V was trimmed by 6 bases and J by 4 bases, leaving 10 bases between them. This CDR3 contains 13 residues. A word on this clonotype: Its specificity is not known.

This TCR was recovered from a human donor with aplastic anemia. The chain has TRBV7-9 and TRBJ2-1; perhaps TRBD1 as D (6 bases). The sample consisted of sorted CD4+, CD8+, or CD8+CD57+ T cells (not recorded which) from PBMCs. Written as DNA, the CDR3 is TGTGCCAGCAGGCCAGGGGTATACAATGAGCAGTTCTTC. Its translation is CASRPGVYNEQFF. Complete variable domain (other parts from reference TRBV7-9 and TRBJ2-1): DTGVSQNPRHKITKRGQNVTFRCDPISEHNRLYWYRQTLGQGPEFLTYFQNEAQLEKSRLLSDRFSAERPKGSFSTLEIQRTEQGDSAMYLCASRPGVYNEQFFGPGTRLTVL.